The clone carrying this T cell receptor (beta chain) has at least ten counts. Antigen: not known. The authors ran a second PCR of about 6 to 12 cycles using a sample-barcoded 5' primer and a J-beta primer mix. Each sample yielded at least 2.5 million CDR3-containing paired-end reads. TCRdb fed the 5' RACE reads into MiXCR, producing one record per CDR3 protein. This table has about 650,000 distinct CDR3 sequences, approximately 52% appearing once. The sample is drawn from a study of blood T cells in healthy people across ages. Study results and caveats: Long-lived donors carried more naive CD4+ cells and greater diversity than aged donors.

The V and J ends lost 2 bases and 5 bases, in that order; junction bases with no gene match: 2. The CDR3 covers 16 residues. Germline CDR1 is SGHRS and CDR2 is YFSETQ. Sequenced input: blood. This chain connects TRBV5-1 to TRBJ2-1; 15 bases map to TRBD2. The sequence was obtained from an elderly woman in good health. The CDR3 DNA sequence: TGCGCCAGCAGCTTCGGACTAGCGGGGGGGAACAATGAGCAGTTCTTC. This translates into CASSFGLAGGNNEQFF.